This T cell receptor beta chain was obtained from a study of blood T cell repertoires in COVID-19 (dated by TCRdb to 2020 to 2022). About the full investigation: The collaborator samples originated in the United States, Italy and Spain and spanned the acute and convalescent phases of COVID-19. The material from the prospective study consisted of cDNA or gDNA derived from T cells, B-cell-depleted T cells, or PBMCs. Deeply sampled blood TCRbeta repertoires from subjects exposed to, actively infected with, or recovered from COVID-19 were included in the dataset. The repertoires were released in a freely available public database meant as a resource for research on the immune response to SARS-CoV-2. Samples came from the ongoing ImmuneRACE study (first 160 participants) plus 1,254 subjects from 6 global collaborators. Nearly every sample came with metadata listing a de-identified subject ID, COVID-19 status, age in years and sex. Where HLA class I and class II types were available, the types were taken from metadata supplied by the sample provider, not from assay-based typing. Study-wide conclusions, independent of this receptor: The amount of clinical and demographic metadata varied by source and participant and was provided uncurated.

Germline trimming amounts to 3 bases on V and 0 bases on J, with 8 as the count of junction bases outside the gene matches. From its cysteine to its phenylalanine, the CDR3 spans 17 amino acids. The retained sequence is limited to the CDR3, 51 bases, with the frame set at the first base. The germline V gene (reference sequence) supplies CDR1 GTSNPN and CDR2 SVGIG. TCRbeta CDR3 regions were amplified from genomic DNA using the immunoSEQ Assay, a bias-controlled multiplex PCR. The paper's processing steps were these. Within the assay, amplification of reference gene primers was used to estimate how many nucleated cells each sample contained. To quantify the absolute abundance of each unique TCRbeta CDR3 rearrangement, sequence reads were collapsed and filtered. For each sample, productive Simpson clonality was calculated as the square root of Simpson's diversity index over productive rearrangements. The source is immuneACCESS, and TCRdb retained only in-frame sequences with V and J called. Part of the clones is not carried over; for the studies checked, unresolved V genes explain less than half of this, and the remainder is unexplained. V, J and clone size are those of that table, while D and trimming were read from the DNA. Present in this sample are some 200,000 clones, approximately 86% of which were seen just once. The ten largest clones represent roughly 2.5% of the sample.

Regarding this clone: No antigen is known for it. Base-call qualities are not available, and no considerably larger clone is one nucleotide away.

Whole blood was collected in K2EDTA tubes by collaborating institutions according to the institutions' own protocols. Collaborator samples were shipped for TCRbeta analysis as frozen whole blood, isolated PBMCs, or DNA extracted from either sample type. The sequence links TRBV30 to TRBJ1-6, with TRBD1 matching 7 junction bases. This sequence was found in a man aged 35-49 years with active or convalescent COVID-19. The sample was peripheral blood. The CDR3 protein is CAWRPRTGSSYNSPLHF. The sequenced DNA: TGTGCCTGGAGACCTCGGACAGGAAGCTCCTATAATTCACCCCTCCACTTT. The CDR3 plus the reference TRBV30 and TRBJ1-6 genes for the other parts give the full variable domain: SQTIHQWPATLVQPVGSPLSLECTVEGTSNPNLYWYRQAAGRGLQLLFYSVGIGQISSEVPQNLSASRPQDRQFILSSKKLLLSDSGFYLCAWRPRTGSSYNSPLHFGNGTRLTVT.